Here is one T cell receptor (beta chain) with its context. This entry comes from a study of memory CD8 T cells in hepatitis C reinfection. Only in-frame clones appear in the TCRdb table, and some are missing; sequencing was by immunoSEQ multiplex PCR. The table lists approximately 52,000 clones, over 85% of them singletons. Time point of the sample: pre-reinfection, 55 to 20 weeks before reinfection detection. The sorted cells went straight to TCR sequencing with no prior in vitro expansion. Material for sequencing was naive CD8+ T cells sorted from blood. The sequence was obtained from a man younger than 30 with hepatitis C virus infection.

The CDR3 region has the DNA TGTGCCAGCAGCTTCGGCAATGAGCAGTTCTTC. Translated, it gives CASSFGNEQFF. The rearrangement links TRBV7-2 to TRBJ2-1; D is uncertain. The length of the CDR3 is 11 residues. Germline CDR1 is SGHTA and CDR2 is FQGNSA. Trimming cost V 3 bases and J 6 bases, with 3 bases left between them.